These 20 T cell receptor beta chains originate from one sample sequenced in a study of metastatic and nonmetastatic thyroid tumors. TCRdb reanalyzed the PCR reads with MiXCR. The sample has over 30,000 clones; under 20% are singletons. Not a single patient had been given any form of treatment at any point before undergoing thyroid surgery. The sequenced sample was tumor tissue. The origin of the receptors is a female donor with papillary thyroid cancer or a benign thyroid nodule (not recorded which). Some clones in this sample may be carry-over from other donors' samples.

This clone was observed many times. The chain links TRBV5-1 to TRBJ1-4, with D maybe TRBD1 (5 bases). The CDR3 is 13 residues long. Trimming left V 4 bases short and J 7 bases short, with 11 bases between. Germline values: CDR1 SGHRS, CDR2 YFSETQ. The CDR3 loop reads CASSPGLGEKLFF. CDR3 bases: TGCGCCAGCAGCCCGGGACTCGGTGAAAAACTGTTTTTT. The whole variable domain, filled in from reference TRBV5-1 and TRBJ1-4, reads KAGVTQTPRYLIKTRGQQVTLSCSPISGHRSVSWYQQTPGQGLQFLFEYFSETQRNKGNFPGRFSGRQFSNSRSEMNVSTLELGDSALYLCASSPGLGEKLFFGSGTQLSVL.

This clone has ten or more counts. The chain employs TRBV10-1 and TRBJ2-1; the D gene is possibly TRBD2 (7 bases). The CDR3 is 14 amino acids. Germline values: CDR1 WNHNN, CDR2 SYGVQD (reference sequence). V lost 5 bases to trimming and J lost 9 bases, with 17 bases between them. This CDR3 reads CASSPGGPAGEQFF. The CDR3 coding sequence is TGCGCCAGCAGTCCCGGGGGGCCCGCCGGTGAGCAGTTCTTC.

A few counts support this clone. This may be a read error, as it is one base from a much larger clone. This chain uses TRBV6-1 with TRBJ1-3, with unresolved D. V was clipped by 1 base and J by 4 bases, with 17 bases between them. The CDR3 contains 17 residues. CDR1 MNHNS and CDR2 SASEGT come from the germline V gene. The CDR3 sequence: CASSEEVSKEPGNTIYF. The CDR3, as DNA: TGTGCCAGCAGTGAAGAAGTGAGTAAGGAGCCCGGAAACACCATATATTTT.

This chain joins TRBV5-6 and TRBJ1-2; D unclear. The CDR3 has 12 residues. Germline CDR1 SGHDT, CDR2 YYEEEE. V lost 4 bases, J lost 10 bases, and 14 bases lay in between. The CDR3 spells CASSRLARFYTF. CDR3 nucleotide sequence: TGTGCCAGCAGCCGACTGGCCCGTTTCTACACCTTC.

The V call is TRBV20-1, the J call TRBJ2-7; D is unclear. The CDR3 consists of 15 residues. The ends were cut back, 4 bases at V and 1 base at J, with 17 bases in the middle. Germline CDR1 and CDR2: DFQATT and SNEGSKA (reference sequence). The chain's CDR3 is CSAIESSVSSYEQYF. The DNA for the CDR3 is TGCAGTGCTATCGAGTCCAGCGTAAGTTCCTACGAGCAGTACTTC.

The chain combines TRBV2 with TRBJ2-7; D is tentatively TRBD1 or TRBD2 (5 bases each). The CDR3 spans 14 residues. Trimming stripped 7 bases from V and 5 bases from J, with 18 bases between. Germline lookup yields CDR1 SNHLY and CDR2 FYNNEI. The CDR3 reads CASTLPGPGNEQYF. CDR3 sequence (DNA): TGTGCCAGCACTCTGCCGGGACCGGGAAACGAGCAGTACTTC.

This clone turned up a few times. The chain recombines TRBV10-3 with TRBJ2-3, with D perhaps TRBD2 (6 bases). The length of the CDR3 is 15 residues. CDR1 and CDR2 from the germline V gene are ENHRY and SYGVKD. Trimming took off 6 bases at V and 0 bases at J, with 13 bases between the two ends. CDR3 residues: CAISRTIGSTDTQYF. As DNA, the CDR3 is TGTGCCATCAGCCGGACTATCGGAAGCACAGATACGCAGTATTTT.

This clone was observed at least ten times. CDR3 loop: CASSQVRGNEQYF. CDR3 nucleotides: TGTGCCAGCAGCCAAGTCAGGGGAAACGAGCAGTACTTC. The rearrangement joins TRBV14 to TRBJ2-7; the D gene is possibly TRBD1 (6 bases). Trimming removed 1 base at V and 5 bases at J, with 9 bases between. This CDR3 has 13 residues. Germline V gene sequence: CDR1 SGHDN, CDR2 FVKESK.

This chain uses TRBV6-2 or TRBV6-3 with TRBJ2-1, with 8 bases aligning to TRBD2. Germline V gene data show CDR1 as MNHEY and CDR2 as SVGEGT. The CDR3 is 12 residues long. With 5 bases clipped from V and 16 bases from J, the junction kept 10 bases outside the gene matches. Written as DNA, the CDR3 is TGTGCCAGCAGTCCTCGGCGGGAGGTGCATTTCTTC. Encoded protein: CASSPRREVHFF.

V gene TRBV6-1 combines with J gene TRBJ2-3; D perhaps matches TRBD2 (5 bases). The germline CDR1 and CDR2 sequences are MNHNS and SASEGT. The ends were cut back, 5 bases at V and 2 bases at J, with 14 bases in the middle. The CDR3 has 15 amino acids. The CDR3 coding sequence is TGTGCCAGCAGTACTATCGGGGTGGCCACAGATACGCAGTATTTT. Amino acid sequence: CASSTIGVATDTQYF.

This clone has more than one count but fewer than ten. V gene TRBV6-9 combines with J gene TRBJ1-2, with unresolved D. V was trimmed by 4 bases and J by 0 bases, leaving 3 bases between them. Germline CDR1 reads MNHGY; CDR2 reads SVAAGI. The CDR3 length is 12 residues. CDR3 nucleotide sequence: TGTGCCAGCAGTTCACCTAACTATGGCTACACCTTC. This gives the protein CASSSPNYGYTF.

This clone was seen at least ten times. V and J are TRBV4-2 and TRBJ2-2; 10 positions match TRBD2. The CDR3 spans 17 residues. The germline V gene has CDR1 LGHNA and CDR2 YNFKEQ. V dropped 2 bases and J dropped 6; count of bases not matched to a gene: 9. CDR3 nucleotides: TGTGCCAGCAGCCAACATTTGCCAGCGGGGGGGTCCGGGGAGCTGTTTTTT. Translated, it gives CASSQHLPAGGSGELFF.

In its sample, this clone was seen a few times. A junction boundary mismatches the germline segment, possibly from a read error. The chain joins TRBV25-1 to TRBJ2-7, with D tentatively TRBD1 (5 bases). The germline V gene has CDR1 MGHDK and CDR2 SYGVNS. This CDR3 has 14 amino acids. The CDR3 nucleotides read TGTGCAAGCAGTGAAAACAGGCCTACCTACGGGCAGTACTTC. This translates into CASSENRPTYGQYF.

Notes on this clone: This could be a read error, since a much larger clone is one nucleotide away. Distinct nucleotide sequences in the sample also encode this CDR3. The chain combines TRBV13 with TRBJ2-6; D perhaps matches TRBD1 (5 bases). The CDR3 covers 15 residues. Germline assignment: CDR1 PRHDT and CDR2 FYEKMQ (reference sequence). The DNA of the CDR3 is TGTGCCAGCAGCATTACCAACTATGGGGCTAACGTCCTGACTTTC. This encodes CASSITNYGANVLTF.

This clone has at least ten counts. The same CDR3 also results from other DNA sequences found in this sample. The chain has TRBV10-3 and TRBJ2-1; D may be TRBD2 (6 bases). Germline V gene lookup returns CDR1 ENHRY and CDR2 SYGVKD. CDR3 length: 17 residues. V was shortened by 5 bases and J by 0 bases, with 17 bases between the two germline ends. The CDR3 coding sequence is TGTGCCATCAGTACGTGGCGGGACGCAATCTCCTACAATGAGCAGTTCTTC. It yields the protein CAISTWRDAISYNEQFF.

This rearrangement joins TRBV20-1 to TRBJ2-1; TRBD2 agrees at 10 bases. With 0 bases clipped from V and 7 bases from J, the junction kept 6 bases outside the gene matches. Germline V lookup: CDR1 DFQATT, CDR2 SNEGSKA (reference sequence). The CDR3 has 15 amino acids. CDR3: CSARDASGSQNEQFF. The CDR3 DNA sequence: TGCAGTGCTAGAGATGCTAGCGGGAGCCAAAATGAGCAGTTCTTC.

This clone has ten or more counts. This chain links TRBV20-1 with TRBJ2-7; 11 positions agree with TRBD1. This CDR3 has 16 residues. Germline lookup yields CDR1 DFQATT and CDR2 SNEGSKA (reference sequence). Trimming removed 0 bases from V and 5 bases from J; junction bases left unmatched: 9. This CDR3 is CSARDLQGQGGDEQYF. The CDR3 bases are TGCAGTGCTAGAGACCTCCAGGGACAGGGGGGCGACGAGCAGTACTTC.

Many counts were recorded for this clone. The V call is TRBV6-2 or TRBV6-3, the J call TRBJ2-2, with a tentative D call TRBD2 (6 bases). This CDR3 is built from 14 residues. CDR1 and CDR2 from the germline V gene are MNHEY and SVGEGT. With 2 bases removed from V and 6 bases from J, the gap between germline ends came to 10 bases. This chain's CDR3 is CASSYRLAPGELFF. The CDR3 nucleotides are TGTGCCAGCAGTTACCGGCTAGCGCCCGGGGAGCTGTTTTTT.

This clone was seen repeatedly, ten times or more. In DNA form, the CDR3 reads TGCAGTGCTAGTTCGATCGGGACAAGGGCAGATACGCAGTATTTT. Translation gives CSASSIGTRADTQYF. The chain joins TRBV20-1 to TRBJ2-3; possible D gene TRBD1, 6 bases. The CDR3 covers 15 residues. Trimming removed 3 bases at V and 4 bases at J, with 17 bases between. In germline, CDR1 is DFQATT, CDR2 SNEGSKA (reference sequence).

This clone was recorded many times. This chain uses TRBV15 with TRBJ2-7; 9 bases map to TRBD2. The CDR3 has 18 amino acids. CDR1 is LNHNV, CDR2 YYDKDF, per germline (reference sequence). Germline trimming cut 1 base from V and 2 bases from J; bases unmatched to any gene: 12. The CDR3 sequence: CATSRVYGLAGDTYEQYF. In DNA form, the CDR3 reads TGTGCCACCAGCAGAGTGTACGGATTAGCGGGGGACACCTACGAGCAGTACTTC.